Listed here is a single T cell receptor beta chain. The antigen it binds to is not known. No base quality information exists; no much larger clone differs at one position. All of the isolated RNA was reverse transcribed with the High Capacity cDNA Reverse Transcription Kit, so expressed TCRB transcripts were sequenced. Naive, central memory and regulatory T cell samples underwent deep immunoSEQ sequencing, averaging about 3.3 million total reads per sample. Sorted cells were lysed in RLT buffer, and RNA was extracted using DNase-treated RNeasy Micro or Mini kits according to cell number. Each cell subset was processed on its own to prevent cross-contamination, while patient and healthy donor samples were processed together. The immunoSEQ multiplex PCR was used to amplify TCRB sequences from cDNA, generating 87-bp fragments that spanned the CDR3 region. Sequencing of the amplicons was done on the Illumina HiSeq platform. The original pipeline was this. Synthetic template baselines were used to correct PCR bias computationally, reads within Hamming distance 2 were collapsed, and singletons that could not be merged were discarded. Reads were aligned to IMGT to assign V, D and J genes, CDR3 length, and insertions or deletions at six rearrangement sites. Within each subset, clonotype counts were normalized to sorted cell number, and only after that were true diversity and Gini coefficients computed with the tcR R package. Repertoire sharing was quantified using the overlap coefficient calculated on TCRB nucleotide sequences. As a proxy for the pre-selection repertoire, out-of-frame TCRB sequences from naive cells were analyzed. The source is immuneACCESS, and TCRdb retained only in-frame sequences with V and J called. Part of the clones is not carried over; for the studies checked, unresolved V genes explain less than half of this, and the remainder is unexplained. The V and J calls and clone size are taken from that table; D and trimming were inferred from the DNA. The table for this sample lists a few hundred thousand clones; about 15% of them were counted only once. Approximately 0.019% of the sample belongs to the ten largest clones.

The sample is drawn from a study of beta chain features in type 1 diabetes (dated by TCRdb to the late 2010s). For the study in its entirety: No differences in mean age, gender distribution, total cell number or subset yield were found between patients and healthy donors. Regulatory and stem cell-like memory subsets were obtained from only 8 patients and about 8 healthy donors, while naive and central memory subsets were obtained from all 30 or so donors. The study compared the TCRB repertoires of sorted circulating CD4+ T cell subsets in recently diagnosed type 1 diabetes patients with those in matched healthy donors. A total of over 95,000,000 sorted cells were examined across all samples, and RNA yield correlated strongly with the number of cells per subset.

Each donor gave one peripheral blood draw, around 0.12 L on average, collected into heparinised tubes. A BD FACSAria II and a panel including CD45RO, CCR7, CD25, CD127, CD95 and CD27 were used to sort naive, central memory, regulatory and stem cell-like memory CD4+ T cells. A purity above 95% was achieved for all sorted populations. PBMCs were isolated immediately by Lymphoprep density gradient centrifugation and stained directly without culture. Samples were stained and sorted in pairs, with one healthy donor and one patient per experiment, so that batch effects were minimized. Including the terminal cysteine and phenylalanine, the CDR3 comprises 13 residues. Only the CDR3 DNA stays, 39 bases, in frame from base 1. Clipping removes 8 bases from V and 5 bases from J, with 5 as the unmatched junction base count. The germline V gene supplies CDR1 KGHSH and CDR2 LQKENI. Findings and caveats that apply to the study as a whole: Because the HLA sub-analyses included only small numbers of individuals, any influence of HLA type on TCRB rearrangement was left unresolved. In all four CD4+ subsets, TCRB CDR3 length was moderately but significantly shorter in type 1 diabetes patients. Shorter templates might be favored by PCR, yet because patient and control samples were amplified and corrected together, any such skew would affect both groups equally. Sequencing cDNA rather than genomic DNA could over-represent highly expressing activated cells, although activation and CD3 levels did not differ between groups. Fewer insertions and more nucleotide deletions at VDJ recombination sites were observed in patients with type 1 diabetes, implying thymic rearrangement abnormalities. Naive, central memory and regulatory TCRB repertoires appeared to be more alike among patients than among healthy donors.

The specimen was naive CD4+ T cells from blood. The cell subset or site label on this specimen signifies: true naive CD4+ T cells. The rearranged segments are TRBV18 and TRBJ1-1, with 10 bases in between that match TRBD1. The sequence was collected from a woman under 30 in good health. The CDR3 region: CASDWDRGTEAFF. At the DNA level, the sequence is TGTGCCAGCGACTGGGACAGGGGTACTGAAGCTTTCTTT.